This T cell receptor (beta chain) was profiled in a study of blood T cell repertoires in COVID-19. The wider study: From the United States, Italy and Spain came samples of acute and convalescent COVID-19. PBMCs, B-cell-depleted T cells, or T cells provided the cDNA or gDNA that made up the material.

Produced via immunoSEQ multiplex PCR; TCRdb's table is partial and in-frame only. The sample lists around 160,000 clones; approximately 88% were seen once. Recovery meant two consecutive negative NP/OP PCR tests, professional clearance, or resolved symptoms. There are 14 residues in the CDR3. Per germline, CDR1 MNHEY and CDR2 SVGAGI. V lost 2 bases to trimming and J lost 5 bases, with 13 bases between them. This rearrangement joins TRBV6-5 to TRBJ2-7, with D possibly being TRBD2 (6 bases). The sequenced sample consisted of PBMCs or T cells enriched from blood (not recorded which). The receptor was isolated from a woman aged 55 to 70 who had recovered from COVID-19. CDR3 protein: CASSYGQGLDEQYF. The DNA for the CDR3 is TGTGCCAGCAGTTACGGGCAGGGACTCGACGAGCAGTACTTC.